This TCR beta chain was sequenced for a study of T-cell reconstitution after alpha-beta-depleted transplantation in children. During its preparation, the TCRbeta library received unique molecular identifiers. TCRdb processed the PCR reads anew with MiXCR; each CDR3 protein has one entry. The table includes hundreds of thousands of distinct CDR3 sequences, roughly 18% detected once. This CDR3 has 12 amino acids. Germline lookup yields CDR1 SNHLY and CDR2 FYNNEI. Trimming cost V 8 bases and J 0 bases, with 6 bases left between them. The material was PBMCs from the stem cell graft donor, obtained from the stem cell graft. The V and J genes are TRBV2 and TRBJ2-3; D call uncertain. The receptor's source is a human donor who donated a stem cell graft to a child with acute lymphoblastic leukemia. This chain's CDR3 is CASEISTDTQYF. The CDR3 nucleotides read TGTGCCAGCGAGATAAGCACAGATACGCAGTATTTT.